Listed below are T cell receptor beta chains from one sample, sequenced in a study of blood T cell repertoires in COVID-19. Sequencing was performed with immunoSEQ multiplex PCR; in TCRdb, only in-frame clones are kept and a portion is missing. Of about 69,000 clones in the sample, 85% were seen once. The sequencing input was peripheral blood. These receptors all stem from a man older than 75 with acute or convalescent COVID-19. CDR3s include the opening cysteine and the closing phenylalanine or tryptophan. Each record gives: J gene, clone size, V gene, D gene, CDR3 length, CDR3 protein, CDR3 DNA. The D gene is left open where the match is weak. Clone size is shown for a subset of rows, as once, few, many or a class of expanded clone.

j_gene: TRBJ1-6
abundance: few
v_gene: TRBV7-9
d_gene: TRBD1
len: 14
CDR3aa: CATLTGQGNSPLHF
CDR3nt: TGTGCCACCCTCACGGGACAGGGGAATTCACCCCTCCACTTT

j_gene: TRBJ1-4
abundance: NA
v_gene: TRBV19
d_gene: TRBD1
len: 15
CDR3aa: CASSITGVGHEKLFF
CDR3nt: TGTGCCAGTAGTATAACAGGGGTTGGTCATGAAAAACTGTTTTTT

j_gene: TRBJ1-1
abundance: NA
v_gene: TRBV10-3
d_gene: NA
len: 13
CDR3aa: CAISPTGNTEAFF
CDR3nt: TGTGCCATCAGTCCGACGGGGAACACTGAAGCTTTCTTT

j_gene: TRBJ2-1
abundance: NA
v_gene: TRBV12-5
d_gene: TRBD1
len: 16
CDR3aa: CASGLTDRGPYNEQFF
CDR3nt: TGTGCTAGTGGTTTGACGGACAGGGGGCCCTACAATGAGCAGTTCTTC

j_gene: TRBJ2-1
abundance: medium-sized
v_gene: TRBV7-8
d_gene: TRBD2
len: 22
CDR3aa: CASSLRPLGDSGSKGSYNEQFF
CDR3nt: TGTGCCAGCAGCTTAAGACCTTTGGGTGATAGCGGGAGCAAAGGCTCCTACAATGAGCAGTTCTTC

j_gene: TRBJ2-3
abundance: NA
v_gene: TRBV6-5
d_gene: TRBD1
len: 12
CDR3aa: CASRGGADTQYF
CDR3nt: TGTGCCAGCAGAGGGGGCGCAGATACGCAGTATTTT

j_gene: TRBJ1-2
abundance: NA
v_gene: TRBV6-6
d_gene: NA
len: 13
CDR3aa: CASSRTDNYGYTF
CDR3nt: TGTGCCAGCAGTCGGACAGACAACTATGGCTACACCTTC

j_gene: TRBJ1-2
abundance: NA
v_gene: TRBV6-6
d_gene: TRBD1
len: 14
CDR3aa: CASSFGRGRDGYTF
CDR3nt: TGTGCCAGCAGTTTTGGCAGGGGGCGAGATGGCTACACCTTC

j_gene: TRBJ1-4
abundance: NA
v_gene: TRBV30
d_gene: NA
len: 16
CDR3aa: CAWSVFSGRANEKLFF
CDR3nt: TGTGCCTGGAGTGTTTTTTCCGGCAGGGCGAATGAAAAACTGTTTTTT

j_gene: TRBJ1-5
abundance: NA
v_gene: TRBV6-5
d_gene: NA
len: 15
CDR3aa: CATRVRIYSNQPQHF
CDR3nt: TGTGCCACTCGGGTCCGCATCTATAGCAATCAGCCCCAGCATTTT

j_gene: TRBJ2-7
abundance: NA
v_gene: TRBV11-2
d_gene: NA
len: 11
CDR3aa: CASSLGGDQYF
CDR3nt: TGTGCCAGCAGCTTAGGGGGGGATCAGTACTTC

j_gene: TRBJ2-7
abundance: NA
v_gene: TRBV20-1
d_gene: NA
len: 15
CDR3aa: CSASGWMEGTYEQYF
CDR3nt: TGCAGTGCTAGTGGGTGGATGGAGGGGACCTACGAGCAGTACTTC

j_gene: TRBJ2-1
abundance: NA
v_gene: TRBV19
d_gene: TRBD2
len: 19
CDR3aa: CASSASGLAGSSFYNEQFF
CDR3nt: TGTGCCAGTAGTGCATCGGGACTAGCGGGGAGTTCCTTCTACAATGAGCAGTTCTTC

j_gene: TRBJ2-1
abundance: NA
v_gene: TRBV11-3
d_gene: NA
len: 14
CDR3aa: CASRRGGSYNEQFF
CDR3nt: TGTGCCTCAAGGAGGGGAGGCTCCTACAATGAGCAGTTCTTC

j_gene: TRBJ2-2
abundance: NA
v_gene: TRBV9
d_gene: TRBD2
len: 18
CDR3aa: CASSASRTSGRAVGELFF
CDR3nt: TGTGCCAGCAGCGCCTCACGGACTAGCGGGAGGGCCGTCGGGGAGCTGTTTTTT

j_gene: TRBJ2-7
abundance: NA
v_gene: TRBV30
d_gene: NA
len: 16
CDR3aa: CAWSNHGGRGSYEQYF
CDR3nt: TGTGCCTGGTCAAACCATGGGGGCAGGGGCTCCTACGAGCAGTACTTC

j_gene: TRBJ2-1
abundance: NA
v_gene: TRBV29-1
d_gene: NA
len: 11
CDR3aa: CSVGRGNEQFF
CDR3nt: TGCAGCGTTGGCAGGGGCAATGAGCAGTTCTTC

j_gene: TRBJ1-5
abundance: NA
v_gene: TRBV6-6
d_gene: TRBD1
len: 15
CDR3aa: CASSYGTGVNQPQHF
CDR3nt: TGTGCCAGCAGTTATGGGACAGGGGTCAATCAGCCCCAGCATTTT

j_gene: TRBJ1-5
abundance: NA
v_gene: TRBV7-2
d_gene: NA
len: 14
CDR3aa: CASSLEHSNQPQHF
CDR3nt: TGTGCCAGCAGCTTAGAGCATAGCAATCAGCCCCAGCATTTT

j_gene: TRBJ1-2
abundance: NA
v_gene: TRBV2
d_gene: TRBD1
len: 10
CDR3aa: CASSRTGFTF
CDR3nt: TGTGCCAGCAGCCGGACAGGGTTTACCTTC

j_gene: TRBJ2-3
abundance: NA
v_gene: TRBV10-3
d_gene: NA
len: 14
CDR3aa: CAISSTASTDTQYF
CDR3nt: TGTGCCATCTCGTCGACAGCTAGCACAGATACGCAGTATTTT

j_gene: TRBJ1-1
abundance: NA
v_gene: TRBV12-3/TRBV12-4
d_gene: NA
len: 13
CDR3aa: CASSQGRDTEAFF
CDR3nt: TGTGCCAGCAGTCAGGGGAGGGACACTGAAGCTTTCTTT

j_gene: TRBJ1-2
abundance: NA
v_gene: TRBV7-2
d_gene: TRBD1
len: 14
CDR3aa: CASSMVRQGFGYTF
CDR3nt: TGTGCCAGCAGCATGGTACGACAGGGCTTTGGCTACACCTTC

j_gene: TRBJ1-4
abundance: NA
v_gene: TRBV12-3/TRBV12-4
d_gene: NA
len: 13
CDR3aa: CATSGTSNEKLFF
CDR3nt: TGTGCCACCTCCGGGACAAGCAATGAAAAACTGTTTTTT

j_gene: TRBJ1-5
abundance: few
v_gene: TRBV3-1/TRBV3-2
d_gene: NA
len: 15
CDR3aa: CASSRTYSRNQPQHF
CDR3nt: TGTGCCAGCAGCCGAACTTACAGCCGCAATCAGCCCCAGCATTTT

j_gene: TRBJ1-2
abundance: NA
v_gene: TRBV6-2/TRBV6-3
d_gene: NA
len: 13
CDR3aa: CASSSWGQDGYTF
CDR3nt: TGTGCCAGCAGTTCTTGGGGGCAGGATGGCTACACCTTC

j_gene: TRBJ2-1
abundance: NA
v_gene: TRBV5-1
d_gene: TRBD2
len: 17
CDR3aa: CASSLVIGGLGYNEQFF
CDR3nt: TGCGCCAGCAGCTTGGTAATCGGCGGACTAGGCTACAATGAGCAGTTCTTC

j_gene: TRBJ1-5
abundance: few
v_gene: TRBV7-9
d_gene: TRBD1
len: 16
CDR3aa: CASSTYRGGSNQPQHF
CDR3nt: TGTGCCAGCAGCACATACAGGGGAGGTAGCAATCAGCCCCAGCATTTT

j_gene: TRBJ1-1
abundance: NA
v_gene: TRBV12-3/TRBV12-4
d_gene: NA
len: 11
CDR3aa: CASSQGQQAFF
CDR3nt: TGTGCCAGCAGTCAAGGACAGCAAGCTTTCTTT

j_gene: TRBJ1-1
abundance: few
v_gene: TRBV7-8
d_gene: NA
len: 14
CDR3aa: CASSLTRAAHEAFF
CDR3nt: TGTGCCAGCAGCTTAACGAGGGCAGCACACGAAGCTTTCTTT

j_gene: TRBJ2-3
abundance: NA
v_gene: TRBV4-1
d_gene: TRBD2
len: 18
CDR3aa: CASSQPGLSSDWADTQYF
CDR3nt: TGCGCCAGCAGCCAGCCGGGACTATCCTCAGATTGGGCAGATACGCAGTATTTT

j_gene: TRBJ1-4
abundance: NA
v_gene: TRBV29-1
d_gene: NA
len: 11
CDR3aa: CSVSRDEKLFF
CDR3nt: TGCAGCGTCTCCAGGGATGAAAAACTGTTTTTT

j_gene: TRBJ2-5
abundance: NA
v_gene: TRBV6-1
d_gene: NA
len: 14
CDR3aa: CASSEAGRVETQYF
CDR3nt: TGTGCCAGCAGTGAAGCGGGCAGGGTCGAGACCCAGTACTTC

j_gene: TRBJ1-6
abundance: NA
v_gene: TRBV15
d_gene: TRBD1
len: 14
CDR3aa: CATSMTGGNSPLHF
CDR3nt: TGTGCCACCAGCATGACAGGGGGTAATTCACCCCTCCACTTT

j_gene: TRBJ2-7
abundance: NA
v_gene: TRBV30
d_gene: NA
len: 19
CDR3aa: CAWSGQGRASGRSSYEQYF
CDR3nt: TGTGCCTGGAGCGGACAGGGGAGGGCTAGCGGGAGAAGCTCCTACGAGCAGTACTTC

j_gene: TRBJ2-7
abundance: once
v_gene: TRBV11-2
d_gene: TRBD1
len: 17
CDR3aa: CASSLGWAGTGSYEQYF
CDR3nt: TGTGCCAGCAGCTTAGGATGGGCCGGGACAGGGTCCTACGAGCAGTACTTC

j_gene: TRBJ2-3
abundance: once
v_gene: TRBV30
d_gene: NA
len: 16
CDR3aa: CAWSRAGVWLTDTQYF
CDR3nt: TGTGCCTGGAGTCGAGCCGGGGTCTGGCTCACAGATACGCAGTATTTT

j_gene: TRBJ2-7
abundance: NA
v_gene: TRBV27
d_gene: NA
len: 15
CDR3aa: CASSPRQVQAWGQYF
CDR3nt: TGTGCCAGCAGTCCCCGACAGGTCCAAGCGTGGGGGCAGTACTTC

j_gene: TRBJ1-1
abundance: NA
v_gene: TRBV29-1
d_gene: NA
len: 10
CDR3aa: CSVWNTEAFF
CDR3nt: TGCAGTGTCTGGAACACTGAAGCTTTCTTT

j_gene: TRBJ2-1
abundance: NA
v_gene: TRBV27
d_gene: TRBD1
len: 14
CDR3aa: CASSRQGGFHEQFF
CDR3nt: TGTGCCAGCAGTCGACAGGGGGGCTTCCATGAGCAGTTCTTC

j_gene: TRBJ2-1
abundance: NA
v_gene: TRBV2
d_gene: NA
len: 13
CDR3aa: CATSGLSHNEQFF
CDR3nt: TGTGCCACAAGCGGGCTATCACACAATGAGCAGTTCTTC

j_gene: TRBJ2-1
abundance: NA
v_gene: TRBV9
d_gene: TRBD2
len: 16
CDR3aa: CASSSEGAGTYNEQFF
CDR3nt: TGTGCCAGCAGCTCAGAAGGAGCGGGAACCTACAATGAGCAGTTCTTC

j_gene: TRBJ1-2
abundance: NA
v_gene: TRBV11-3
d_gene: TRBD1
len: 14
CDR3aa: CASSLTGQPYGYTF
CDR3nt: TGTGCCAGCAGCTTAACGGGACAGCCATATGGCTACACCTTC

j_gene: TRBJ2-3
abundance: NA
v_gene: TRBV6-5
d_gene: TRBD2
len: 13
CDR3aa: CAIGLAGADTQYF
CDR3nt: TGTGCCATCGGACTAGCGGGAGCAGATACGCAGTATTTT

j_gene: TRBJ2-1
abundance: NA
v_gene: TRBV5-6
d_gene: NA
len: 15
CDR3aa: CASSLSTSHETEQFF
CDR3nt: TGTGCCAGCAGCTTAAGTACTAGCCATGAGACTGAGCAGTTCTTC

j_gene: TRBJ2-1
abundance: NA
v_gene: TRBV7-8
d_gene: TRBD1
len: 11
CDR3aa: CASSLRDRGFF
CDR3nt: TGTGCCAGCAGCCTCCGGGACAGGGGGTTCTTC

j_gene: TRBJ1-1
abundance: NA
v_gene: TRBV10-3
d_gene: NA
len: 12
CDR3aa: CAISERDTEAFF
CDR3nt: TGTGCCATCAGTGAACGGGACACTGAAGCTTTCTTT

j_gene: TRBJ2-1
abundance: NA
v_gene: TRBV6-5
d_gene: TRBD1
len: 15
CDR3aa: CASSSRDRGRNEQFF
CDR3nt: TGTGCCAGCAGCTCCCGGGACAGGGGGCGTAATGAGCAGTTCTTC